This TCR beta chain came from a study of shared clonotypes between healthy human individuals. Only in-frame clones appear in the TCRdb table, and some are missing; sequencing was by immunoSEQ multiplex PCR. The sample lists 550,000 to 850,000 clones, 74% occurring once. Germline V gives CDR1 MDHEN, CDR2 SYDVKM. There are 13 residues in the CDR3. V was pared by 11 bases and J by 4 bases, with 17 bases between. The rearrangement links TRBV28 to TRBJ1-2; TRBD1 is a possible D gene (5 bases). The receptor was isolated from a woman aged 25 to 45 in good health. Sequencing used memory CD4+ T cells sorted from blood. Subset: CD45RA-negative fraction. The DNA of the CDR3 is TGTGCCTCGGGGGTACTAAGGTTCTATGGCTACACCTTC. Amino acids: CASGVLRFYGYTF.